The 7 T cell receptor beta chains below all came from one sample that was sequenced in a study of T-cell memory formation after mild COVID-19. TCRdb reprocessed the 5' RACE reads with MiXCR, giving one entry per CDR3 protein. The sample holds approximately 260,000 distinct CDR3 sequences, roughly 17% seen once. Sequences were obtained from PBMCs or a T cell subset sorted from them (not recorded which). The source of these receptors is a man between 18 and 35 years old who had mild COVID-19 (a few samples of this study predate the infection). Cell type and time point are not known.

The CDR3 here is CASSFVEGETQYF. The CDR3 coding sequence is TGCGCCAGCAGCTTTGTAGAGGGGGAGACCCAGTACTTC. The rearrangement links TRBV5-1 to TRBJ2-5; D may correspond to TRBD1 or TRBD2 (5 bases each). This CDR3 has 13 residues. Looked up from germline, CDR1 is SGHRS and CDR2 is YFSETQ. The V and J ends lost 2 bases and 5 bases respectively, with 10 bases between them.

This clonotype was counted ten times or more. The chain combines TRBV12-3 or TRBV12-4 with TRBJ2-1; D is perhaps TRBD1 (6 bases). The length of the CDR3 is 16 residues. V dropped 1 base and J dropped 0 bases, with 10 bases sitting between them. The CDR3 spells CASSLVQGSSYNEQFF. The CDR3, as DNA: TGTGCCAGCAGTTTAGTACAGGGAAGCTCCTACAATGAGCAGTTCTTC.

The sample holds a few counts of this clonotype. The chain has TRBV5-1 and TRBJ1-1, with D tentatively TRBD1 (6 bases). CDR3 size: 13 residues. The V and J ends lost 3 bases and 3 bases respectively, with 9 bases between them. Germline V lookup: CDR1 SGHRS, CDR2 YFSETQ. This CDR3 reads CASSSDSYTEAFF. The CDR3 DNA reads TGCGCCAGCAGCTCGGACAGCTACACTGAAGCTTTCTTT.

In its sample, this clonotype was seen a few times. The V and J genes are TRBV20-1 and TRBJ1-2; D not certain. Trimming left V 5 bases short and J 4 bases short, with 11 bases between. The CDR3 is 12 amino acids. Germline V gene data show CDR1 as DFQATT and CDR2 as SNEGSKA (reference sequence). The CDR3 loop reads CSAGLRTYGYTF. The CDR3 nucleotides read TGCAGTGCTGGGTTGAGAACCTATGGCTACACCTTC.

This clonotype has ten or more counts. This chain links TRBV4-1 with TRBJ2-2; 9 bases fit TRBD1. This CDR3 has 16 residues. V lost 4 bases and J lost 4; bases outside the gene matches: 7. CDR1 and CDR2 from the germline V gene are MGHRA and YSYEKL. The CDR3 loop reads CASSPSGTGLTGELFF. Written as DNA, the CDR3 is TGCGCCAGCAGCCCGTCGGGGACAGGGCTCACCGGGGAGCTGTTTTTT.

A few counts support this clonotype. The chain employs TRBV7-2 and TRBJ2-3; D is possibly TRBD1 or TRBD2 (5 bases each). V lost 2 bases and J 4 bases, leaving 19 bases between the germline ends. The V gene's germline CDR1 is SGHTA and CDR2 FQGNSA. This CDR3 has 17 residues. CDR3 bases: TGTGCCAGCAGCTTATGGGGGATACCACCGGGACCAGATACGCAGTATTTT. This sequence encodes CASSLWGIPPGPDTQYF.

The chain uses TRBV19 and TRBJ2-7; D is possibly TRBD1 or TRBD2 (6 bases each). V shed 9 bases and J shed 6 bases, with 15 bases lying between them. Germline CDR1 LNHDA, CDR2 SQIVND (reference sequence). The CDR3 has 12 residues. The CDR3 DNA follows: TGTGCCAGCCGAGCACAGGGAGGCGAGCAGTACTTC. Translated: CASRAQGGEQYF.